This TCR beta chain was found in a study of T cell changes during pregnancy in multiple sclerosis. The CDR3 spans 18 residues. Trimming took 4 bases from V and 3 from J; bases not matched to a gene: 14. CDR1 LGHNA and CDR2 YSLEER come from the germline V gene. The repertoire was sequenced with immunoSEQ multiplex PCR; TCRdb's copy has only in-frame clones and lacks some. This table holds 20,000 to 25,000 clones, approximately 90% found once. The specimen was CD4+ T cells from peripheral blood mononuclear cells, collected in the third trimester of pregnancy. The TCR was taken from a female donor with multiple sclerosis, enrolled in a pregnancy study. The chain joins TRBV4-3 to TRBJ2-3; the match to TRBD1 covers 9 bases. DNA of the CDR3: TGCGCCAGCAGCCGGAGCGGCAACGCGGACAGGGGAACAGATACGCAGTATTTT. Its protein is CASSRSGNADRGTDTQYF.